The 5 T cell receptor beta chains listed next were all sequenced from one sample in a study of blood T cell repertoires in COVID-19. Method: immunoSEQ multiplex PCR; TCRdb's copy keeps in-frame clones and lacks some. Of 120,000 to 150,000 clones listed, 79% are singletons. The sequenced material came from peripheral blood. The receptors stem from a man aged 60-69 years with acute or convalescent COVID-19.

Only a few counts were recorded for this clone. The V gene is TRBV5-4, the J gene TRBJ2-3; D perhaps matches TRBD2 (6 bases). The germline V gene has CDR1 SGHNT and CDR2 YYREEE (reference sequence). V lost 3 bases to trimming and J lost 1 base, with 15 bases between them. The CDR3 has 16 amino acids. In DNA form, the CDR3 reads TGTGCCAGCAGCTCCAACACAGGAGGGGGCACAGATACGCAGTATTTT. This codes for CASSSNTGGGTDTQYF.

The rearrangement links TRBV2 to TRBJ2-3; 9 bases fit TRBD2. The length of the CDR3 is 14 residues. J lost 5 bases, V lost 2 bases, and 2 bases had no gene match. The germline gives CDR1 SNHLY, CDR2 FYNNEI. DNA for the CDR3: TGTGCCAGCAGTGAACGAGCGGGAGGAGATACGCAGTATTTT. Its protein product is CASSERAGGDTQYF.

The chain employs TRBV25-1 and TRBJ1-1; possibly TRBD1 for D (5 bases). The CDR3 runs to 13 residues. Trimming cost V 4 bases and J 3 bases, with 9 bases left between them. The germline V gene has CDR1 MGHDK and CDR2 SYGVNS. CDR3 region: CASSGQSYTEAFF. The CDR3 DNA sequence: TGTGCCAGCAGTGGACAGTCCTACACTGAAGCTTTCTTT.

This sequence joins TRBV12-3 or TRBV12-4 and TRBJ1-1, with unresolved D. The CDR3 is 12 residues long. V gave up 2 bases and J gave up 8 bases, with 9 bases separating them. In nucleotides, the CDR3 is TGTGCCAGCAGTTTAATATTGGCCGAAGCTTTCTTT. Translated, it gives CASSLILAEAFF.

The chain combines TRBV7-9 with TRBJ1-3; D unclear. The CDR3 loop spans 12 amino acids. Germline V gene sequence: CDR1 SEHNR, CDR2 FQNEAQ (reference sequence). V was shortened by 5 bases and J by 2 bases, with 4 bases between the two germline ends. The CDR3 here is CASSPTGNTIYF. CDR3 DNA sequence: TGTGCCAGCAGCCCTACTGGAAACACCATATATTTT.